These 5 T cell receptor beta chains share one sample of origin, sequenced in a study of T cell clones after liver transplantation. Libraries were prepared by immunoSEQ multiplex PCR; TCRdb keeps only in-frame clonotypes and omits some of them. This sample has 70,000 or so clones, with 90% found just once. Sequenced here: CD4+ T cells from blood, sampled before liver transplant. The receptors derive from a human donor who received a liver transplant.

The chain carries TRBV28 and TRBJ2-1, with D tentatively TRBD1 or TRBD2 (6 bases each). With 8 bases removed from V and 4 bases from J, the gap between germline ends came to 15 bases. Looked up from germline, CDR1 is MDHEN and CDR2 is SYDVKM. The CDR3 runs 14 residues. CDR3 region: CASRKGGSYNEQFF. The CDR3 coding sequence is TGTGCCAGCCGAAAGGGGGGTTCATACAATGAGCAGTTCTTC.

The rearrangement joins TRBV29-1 to TRBJ2-1, with 9 bases that match TRBD2. V shed 4 bases, J shed 4 bases, and the junction held 2 bases outside the gene matches. This CDR3 contains 13 residues. CDR1 and CDR2 (germline): SQVTM, ANQGSEA. The CDR3 protein is CSVGLADYNEQFF. The CDR3 nucleotides are TGCAGCGTTGGACTAGCGGATTACAATGAGCAGTTCTTC.

The J gene is TRBJ2-7, the V gene TRBV7-2; D possibly corresponds to TRBD1 (7 bases). The CDR3 consists of 14 residues. From germline, CDR1 is SGHTA and CDR2 FQGNSA. Trimming pared 8 bases from V and 4 bases from J, leaving 18 bases between. In DNA form, the CDR3 reads TGTGCCAGCCGCAGGGGGGCGTCGGAATACGAGCAGTACTTC. Translation gives CASRRGASEYEQYF.

This clone was recorded a few times. J is TRBJ2-7 and V is TRBV30, with a possible D match to TRBD1 (6 bases). This CDR3 is built from 15 residues. The V end lost 4 bases, the J end lost 3 bases, and 19 bases lay between the germline ends. Germline values: CDR1 GTSNPN, CDR2 SVGIG (reference sequence). The CDR3 DNA follows: TGTGCCTGGACCGGGCAAGGGACATCCTACTACGAGCAGTACTTC. Translated: CAWTGQGTSYYEQYF.

V and J are TRBV5-1 and TRBJ2-1; TRBD1 matches 9 bases. With V trimmed by 0 bases and J by 6 bases, 10 bases remained unmatched. The CDR3 runs 17 residues. CDR1 and CDR2 from the germline V gene are SGHRS and YFSETQ. The CDR3 sequence is CASSLGGGTGNVNEQFF. DNA for the CDR3: TGCGCCAGCAGCTTGGGAGGCGGGACAGGGAATGTCAATGAGCAGTTCTTC.